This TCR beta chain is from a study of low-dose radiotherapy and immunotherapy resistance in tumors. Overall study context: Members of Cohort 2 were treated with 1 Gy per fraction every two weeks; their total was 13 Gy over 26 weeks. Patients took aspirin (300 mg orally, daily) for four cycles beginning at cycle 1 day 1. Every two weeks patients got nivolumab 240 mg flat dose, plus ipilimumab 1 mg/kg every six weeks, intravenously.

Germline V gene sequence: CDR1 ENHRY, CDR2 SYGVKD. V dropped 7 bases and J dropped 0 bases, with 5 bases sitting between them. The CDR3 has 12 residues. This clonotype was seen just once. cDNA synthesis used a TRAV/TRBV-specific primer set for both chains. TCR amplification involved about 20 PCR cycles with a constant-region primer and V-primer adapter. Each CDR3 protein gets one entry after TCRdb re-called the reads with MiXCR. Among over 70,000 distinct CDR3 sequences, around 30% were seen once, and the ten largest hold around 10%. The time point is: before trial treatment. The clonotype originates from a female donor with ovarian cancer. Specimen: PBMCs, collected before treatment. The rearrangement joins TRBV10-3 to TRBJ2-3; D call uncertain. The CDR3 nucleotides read TGTGCCATCATGAGTAGCACAGATACGCAGTATTTT. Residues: CAIMSSTDTQYF.